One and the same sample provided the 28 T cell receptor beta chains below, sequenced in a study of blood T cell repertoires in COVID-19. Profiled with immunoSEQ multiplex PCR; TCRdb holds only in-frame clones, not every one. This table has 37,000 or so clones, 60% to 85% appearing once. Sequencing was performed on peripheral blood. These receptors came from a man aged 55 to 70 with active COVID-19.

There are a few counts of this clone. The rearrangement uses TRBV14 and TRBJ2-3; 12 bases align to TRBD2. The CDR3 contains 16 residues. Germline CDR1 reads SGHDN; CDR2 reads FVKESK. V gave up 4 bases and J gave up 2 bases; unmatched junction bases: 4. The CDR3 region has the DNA TGTGCCAGCAGCCCCCTAGCGGGAGGGATCACAGATACGCAGTATTTT. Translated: CASSPLAGGITDTQYF. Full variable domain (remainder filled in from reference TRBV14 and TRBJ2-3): EAGVTQFPSHSVIEKGQTVTLRCDPISGHDNLYWYRRVMGKEIKFLLHFVKESKQDESGMPNNRFLAERTGGTYSTLKVQPAELEDSGVYFCASSPLAGGITDTQYFGPGTRLTVL.

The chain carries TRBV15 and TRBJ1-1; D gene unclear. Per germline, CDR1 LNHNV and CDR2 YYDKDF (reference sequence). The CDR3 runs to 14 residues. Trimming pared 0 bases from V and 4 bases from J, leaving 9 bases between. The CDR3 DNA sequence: TGTGCCACCAGCAGAGAGGACTGGGGCACTGAAGCTTTCTTT. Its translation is CATSREDWGTEAFF.

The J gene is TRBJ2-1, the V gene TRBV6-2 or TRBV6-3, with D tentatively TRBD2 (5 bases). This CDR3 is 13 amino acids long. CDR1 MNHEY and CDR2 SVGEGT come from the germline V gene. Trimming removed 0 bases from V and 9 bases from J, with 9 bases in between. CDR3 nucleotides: TGTGCCAGCAGTTACTCGATGGAGGCTGAGCAGTTCTTC. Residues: CASSYSMEAEQFF.

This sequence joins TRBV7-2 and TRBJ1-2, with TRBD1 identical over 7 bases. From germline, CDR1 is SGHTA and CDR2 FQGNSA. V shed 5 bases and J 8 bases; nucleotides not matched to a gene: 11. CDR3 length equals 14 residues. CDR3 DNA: TGTGCCAGCAGCCCCCGGGACAGTCGAGGCGGCTACACCTTC. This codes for CASSPRDSRGGYTF.

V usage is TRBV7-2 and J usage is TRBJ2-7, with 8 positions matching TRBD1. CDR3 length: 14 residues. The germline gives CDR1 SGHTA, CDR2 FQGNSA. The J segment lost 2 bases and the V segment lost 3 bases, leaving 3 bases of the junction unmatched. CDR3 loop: CASSFGQGPYEQYF. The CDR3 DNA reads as TGTGCCAGCAGCTTTGGACAGGGTCCCTACGAGCAGTACTTC. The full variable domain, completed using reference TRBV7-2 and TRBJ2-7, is GAGVSQSPSNKVTEKGKDVELRCDPISGHTALYWYRQSLGQGLEFLIYFQGNSAPDKSGLPSDRFSAERTGGSVSTLTIQRTQQEDSAVYLCASSFGQGPYEQYFGPGTRLTVT.

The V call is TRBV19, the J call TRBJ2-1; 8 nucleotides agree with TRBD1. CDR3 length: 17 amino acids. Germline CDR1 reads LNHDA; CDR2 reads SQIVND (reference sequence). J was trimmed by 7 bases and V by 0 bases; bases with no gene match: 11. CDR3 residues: CASSIDLRQGRMNEQFF. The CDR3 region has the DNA TGTGCCAGTAGTATAGATCTTAGACAGGGGAGGATGAATGAGCAGTTCTTC.

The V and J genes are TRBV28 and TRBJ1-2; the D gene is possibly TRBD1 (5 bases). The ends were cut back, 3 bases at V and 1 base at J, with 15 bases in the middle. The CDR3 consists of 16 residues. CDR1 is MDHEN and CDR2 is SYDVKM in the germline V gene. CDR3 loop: CASSFPVTVFNYGYTF. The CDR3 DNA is TGTGCCAGCAGTTTCCCCGTGACAGTTTTTAACTATGGCTACACCTTC.

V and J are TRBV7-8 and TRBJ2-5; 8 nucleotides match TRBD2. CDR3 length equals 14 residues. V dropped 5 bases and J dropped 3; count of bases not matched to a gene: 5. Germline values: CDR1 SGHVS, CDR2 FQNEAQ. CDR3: CASSPGTRKETQYF. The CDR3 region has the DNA TGTGCCAGCAGCCCTGGGACTAGGAAAGAGACCCAGTACTTC. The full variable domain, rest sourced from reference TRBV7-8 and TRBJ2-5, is GAGVSQSPRYKVAKRGQDVALRCDPISGHVSLFWYQQALGQGPEFLTYFQNEAQLDKSGLPSDRFFAERPEGSVSTLKIQRTQQEDSAVYLCASSPGTRKETQYFGPGTRLLVL.

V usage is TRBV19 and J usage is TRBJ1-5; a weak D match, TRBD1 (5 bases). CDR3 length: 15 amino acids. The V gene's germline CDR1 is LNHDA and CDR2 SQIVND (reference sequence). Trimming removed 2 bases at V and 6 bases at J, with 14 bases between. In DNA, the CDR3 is TGTGCCAGTAGTATAAAGGGGTGGGAAAGTCAGCCCCAGCATTTT. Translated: CASSIKGWESQPQHF.

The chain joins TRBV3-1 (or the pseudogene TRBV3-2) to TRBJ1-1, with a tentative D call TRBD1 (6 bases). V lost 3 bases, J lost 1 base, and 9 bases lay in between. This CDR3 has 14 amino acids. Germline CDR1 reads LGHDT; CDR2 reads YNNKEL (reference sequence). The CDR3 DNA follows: TGTGCCAGCAGCCAGCTACAGGGGAACACTGAAGCTTTCTTT. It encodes CASSQLQGNTEAFF.

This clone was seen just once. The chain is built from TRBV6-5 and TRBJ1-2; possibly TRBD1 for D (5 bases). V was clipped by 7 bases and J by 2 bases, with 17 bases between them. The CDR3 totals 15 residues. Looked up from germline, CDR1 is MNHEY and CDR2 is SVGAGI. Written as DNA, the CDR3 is TGTGCCAGCACTCAGGCCCCAGGGTCCAACTATGGCTACACCTTC. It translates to CASTQAPGSNYGYTF.

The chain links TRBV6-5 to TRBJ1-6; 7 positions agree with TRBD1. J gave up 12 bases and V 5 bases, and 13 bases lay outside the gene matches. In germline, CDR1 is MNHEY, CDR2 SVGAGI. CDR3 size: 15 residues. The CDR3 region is CASSLRTGTWGPLHF. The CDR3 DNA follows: TGTGCCAGCAGTCTCCGGACAGGAACCTGGGGACCCCTCCACTTT.

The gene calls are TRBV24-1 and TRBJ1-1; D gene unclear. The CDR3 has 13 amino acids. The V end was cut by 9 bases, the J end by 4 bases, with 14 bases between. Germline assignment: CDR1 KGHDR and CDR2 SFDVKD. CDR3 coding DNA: TGTGCCACCGGACGGGAGGGTACCACTGAAGCTTTCTTT. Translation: CATGREGTTEAFF.

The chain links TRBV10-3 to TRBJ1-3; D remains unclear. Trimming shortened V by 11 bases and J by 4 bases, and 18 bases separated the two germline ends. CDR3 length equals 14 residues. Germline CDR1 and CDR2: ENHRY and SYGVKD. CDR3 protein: CAAATGRLGNTIYF. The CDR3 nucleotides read TGTGCCGCGGCTACCGGTCGCCTCGGAAACACCATATATTTT.

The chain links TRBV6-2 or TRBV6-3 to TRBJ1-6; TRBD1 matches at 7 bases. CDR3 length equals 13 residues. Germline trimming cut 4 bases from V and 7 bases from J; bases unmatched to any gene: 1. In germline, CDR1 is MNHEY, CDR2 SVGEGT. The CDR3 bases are TGTGCCAGCAGTTCCAGGGGGAATTCACCCCTCCACTTT. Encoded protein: CASSSRGNSPLHF.

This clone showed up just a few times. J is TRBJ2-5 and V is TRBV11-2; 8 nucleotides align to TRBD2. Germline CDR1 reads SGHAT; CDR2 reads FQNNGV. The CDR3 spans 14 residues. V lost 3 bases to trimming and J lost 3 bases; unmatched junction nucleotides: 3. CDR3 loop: CASSFTSGEETQYF. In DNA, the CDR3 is TGTGCCAGCAGCTTCACTAGCGGAGAAGAGACCCAGTACTTC.

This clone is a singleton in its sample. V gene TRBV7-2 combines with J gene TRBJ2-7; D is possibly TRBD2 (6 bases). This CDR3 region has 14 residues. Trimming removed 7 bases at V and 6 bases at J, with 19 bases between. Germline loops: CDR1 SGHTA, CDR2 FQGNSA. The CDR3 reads CASKRDSIVSEQYF. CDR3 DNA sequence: TGTGCCAGCAAGAGGGACTCCATAGTAAGCGAGCAGTACTTC.

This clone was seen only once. The CDR3, as DNA: TGTGCCAGCAGTGACCCCGGGAGAATGAATGAGCAGTTCTTC. Its protein product is CASSDPGRMNEQFF. This rearrangement joins TRBV2 to TRBJ2-1; possibly TRBD2 for D (6 bases). V gave up 3 bases and J gave up 7 bases, with 13 bases separating them. Germline assignment: CDR1 SNHLY and CDR2 FYNNEI. This CDR3 has 14 amino acids.

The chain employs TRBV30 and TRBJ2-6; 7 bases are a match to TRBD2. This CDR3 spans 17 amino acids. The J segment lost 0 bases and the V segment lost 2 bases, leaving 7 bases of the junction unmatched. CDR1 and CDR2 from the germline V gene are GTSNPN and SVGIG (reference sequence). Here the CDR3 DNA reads TGTGCCTGGAGTTACGGGGGGTCAATCTCTGGGGCCAACGTCCTGACTTTC. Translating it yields CAWSYGGSISGANVLTF.

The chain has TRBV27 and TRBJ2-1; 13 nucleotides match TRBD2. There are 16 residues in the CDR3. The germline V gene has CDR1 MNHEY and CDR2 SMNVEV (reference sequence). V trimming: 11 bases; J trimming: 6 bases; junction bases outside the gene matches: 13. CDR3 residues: CASGGLAGSFINEQFF. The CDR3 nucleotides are TGTGCCTCGGGGGGACTAGCGGGAAGTTTTATCAATGAGCAGTTCTTC.

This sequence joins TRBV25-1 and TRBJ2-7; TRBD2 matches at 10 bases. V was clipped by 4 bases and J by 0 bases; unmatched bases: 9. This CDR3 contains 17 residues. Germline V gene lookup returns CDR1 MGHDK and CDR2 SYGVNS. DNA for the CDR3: TGTGCCAGCAGTGCGACCCCCAGCGGGAGGGCCTCCTACGAGCAGTACTTC. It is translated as CASSATPSGRASYEQYF.

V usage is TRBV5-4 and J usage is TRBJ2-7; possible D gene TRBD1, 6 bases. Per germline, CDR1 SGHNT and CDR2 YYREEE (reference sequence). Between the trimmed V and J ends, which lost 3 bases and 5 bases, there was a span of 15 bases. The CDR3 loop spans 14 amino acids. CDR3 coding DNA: TGTGCCAGCAGCTGGCAGGGGAATCAACACGAGCAGTACTTC. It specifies CASSWQGNQHEQYF.

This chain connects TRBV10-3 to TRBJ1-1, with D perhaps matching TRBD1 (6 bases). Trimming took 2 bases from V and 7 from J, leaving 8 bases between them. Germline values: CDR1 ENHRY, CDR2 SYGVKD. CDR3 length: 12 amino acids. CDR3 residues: CAISETGYEAFF. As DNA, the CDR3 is TGTGCCATCAGTGAGACAGGGTATGAAGCTTTCTTT.

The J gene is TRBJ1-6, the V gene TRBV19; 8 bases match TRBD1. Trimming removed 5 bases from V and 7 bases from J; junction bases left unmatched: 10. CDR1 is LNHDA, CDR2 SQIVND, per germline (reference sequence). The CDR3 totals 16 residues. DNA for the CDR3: TGTGCCAGTAGTCCGCGCGACAGGGGATGGAATTCACCCCTCCACTTT. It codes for CASSPRDRGWNSPLHF.

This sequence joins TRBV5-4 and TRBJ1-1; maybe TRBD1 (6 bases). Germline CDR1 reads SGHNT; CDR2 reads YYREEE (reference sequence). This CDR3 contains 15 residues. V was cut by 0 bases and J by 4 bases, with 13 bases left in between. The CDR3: CASSLVPGQLTEAFF. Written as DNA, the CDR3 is TGTGCCAGCAGCTTGGTCCCAGGACAGCTCACTGAAGCTTTCTTT.

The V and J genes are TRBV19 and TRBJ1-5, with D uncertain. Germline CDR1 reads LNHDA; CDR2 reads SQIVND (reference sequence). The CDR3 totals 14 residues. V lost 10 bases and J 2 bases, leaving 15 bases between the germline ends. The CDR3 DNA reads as TGTGCCACGTCCGGAGGCTGGGGCAATCAGCCCCAGCATTTT. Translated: CATSGGWGNQPQHF.

The CDR3, as DNA: TGTGCCAGCAGGGACAGCTACACTGAAGCTTTCTTT. This translates into CASRDSYTEAFF. This chain connects TRBV19 to TRBJ1-1; 7 nucleotides match TRBD1. Germline values: CDR1 LNHDA, CDR2 SQIVND (reference sequence). Losses at the gene ends were 9 bases for V and 3 bases for J; bases not matched to a gene: 4. This CDR3 is 12 amino acids long.

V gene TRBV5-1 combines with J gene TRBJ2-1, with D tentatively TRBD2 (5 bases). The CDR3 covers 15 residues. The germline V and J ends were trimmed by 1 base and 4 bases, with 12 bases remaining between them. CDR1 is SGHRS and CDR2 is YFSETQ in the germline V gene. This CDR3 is CASSLSSGQYNEQFF. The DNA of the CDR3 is TGCGCCAGCAGCTTGTCCAGCGGCCAGTACAATGAGCAGTTCTTC.